This entry describes one T cell receptor beta chain. The data derive from a study of blood T cell repertoires in COVID-19. Study context: Whether acute or convalescent, the COVID-19 samples came from the United States, Italy and Spain.

TCRdb's table, derived via immunoSEQ multiplex PCR, lists solely in-frame clones and lacks some. The sample carries around 100,000 clones, roughly 86% recorded once. The CDR3 loop spans 13 amino acids. Germline assignment: CDR1 KGHDR and CDR2 SFDVKD. The V gene lost 2 bases and the J gene lost 5 bases, with 8 bases spanning the gap. V usage is TRBV24-1 and J usage is TRBJ2-5; no clear D. This TCR derives from a man aged 35 to 55 with active or convalescent COVID-19. Sequencing was carried out using peripheral blood. As DNA, the CDR3 is TGTGCCACCAGTGATTACGACGGGGAGACCCAGTACTTC. This codes for CATSDYDGETQYF.